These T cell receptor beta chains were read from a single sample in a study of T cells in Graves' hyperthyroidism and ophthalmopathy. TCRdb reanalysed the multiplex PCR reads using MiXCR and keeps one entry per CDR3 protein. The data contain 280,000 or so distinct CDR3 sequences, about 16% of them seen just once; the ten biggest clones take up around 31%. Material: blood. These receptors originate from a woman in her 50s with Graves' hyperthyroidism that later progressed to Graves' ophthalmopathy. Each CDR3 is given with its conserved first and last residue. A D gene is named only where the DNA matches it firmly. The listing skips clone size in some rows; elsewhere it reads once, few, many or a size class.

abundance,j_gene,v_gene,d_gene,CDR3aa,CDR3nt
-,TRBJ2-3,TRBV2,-,CASSPLRLDLTDTQYF,TGTGCCAGCAGTCCCCTCCGACTAGATCTCACAGATACGCAGTATTTT
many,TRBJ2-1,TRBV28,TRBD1,CASSLSQGAWNEQFF,TGTGCCAGCAGTTTGAGCCAGGGGGCTTGGAATGAGCAGTTCTTC
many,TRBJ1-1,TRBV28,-,CASSYTGTTSEAFF,TGTGCCAGCAGCTATACCGGGACAACGTCTGAAGCTTTCTTT
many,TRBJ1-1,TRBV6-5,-,CASSYSTPLGTEAFF,TGTGCCAGCAGTTACTCGACACCTCTGGGCACTGAAGCTTTCTTT
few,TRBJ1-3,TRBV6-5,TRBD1,CASSYSGQGNSGNTIYF,TGTGCCAGCAGTTACTCTGGACAGGGAAACTCTGGAAACACCATATATTTT
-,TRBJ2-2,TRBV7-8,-,CASSPRSTGELFF,TGTGCCAGCAGCCCTCGGAGCACTGGGGAGCTGTTTTTT
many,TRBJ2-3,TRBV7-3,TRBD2,CASSPTRRETDTQYF,TGTGCCAGCAGCCCGACCAGGCGGGAGACAGATACGCAGTATTTT
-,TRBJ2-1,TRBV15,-,CATSAPLRGQGNEQFF,TGTGCCACCAGCGCACCCCTTAGGGGACAAGGCAATGAGCAGTTCTTC
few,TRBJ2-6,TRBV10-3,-,CAISEMRGSGANVLTF,TGTGCCATCAGTGAGATGCGGGGCTCTGGGGCCAACGTCCTGACTTTC
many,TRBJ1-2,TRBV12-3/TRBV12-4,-,CASSLGGWDGYTF,TGTGCCAGCAGTTTGGGGGGGTGGGATGGCTACACCTTC
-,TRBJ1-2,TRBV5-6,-,CASSLGSANYGYTF,TGTGCCAGCAGCTTGGGGTCGGCCAACTATGGCTACACCTTC
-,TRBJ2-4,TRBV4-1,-,CASSQGAGQTKNIQYF,TGCGCCAGCAGCCAAGGGGCGGGACAGACCAAAAACATTCAGTACTTC
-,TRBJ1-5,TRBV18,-,CASSPSGVQPQHF,TGTGCCAGCTCCCCATCGGGGGTACAGCCCCAGCATTTT
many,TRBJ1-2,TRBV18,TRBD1,CASSPRDRDYGYTF,TGTGCCAGCTCACCCCGGGACAGGGACTATGGCTACACCTTC
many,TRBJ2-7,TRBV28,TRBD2,CASSLTSGRQKEQYF,TGTGCCAGCAGTTTGACTAGCGGGAGGCAGAAAGAGCAGTACTTC
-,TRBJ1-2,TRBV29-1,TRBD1,CSVVETGGSGYTF,TGCAGCGTTGTGGAGACAGGGGGCAGTGGCTACACCTTC
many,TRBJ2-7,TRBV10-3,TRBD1,CAISDSTFDRAGEQYF,TGTGCCATCAGTGACTCCACCTTCGACAGGGCCGGGGAGCAGTACTTC
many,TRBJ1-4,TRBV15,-,CATSRDLWGFDEKLFF,TGTGCCACCAGCAGAGATTTATGGGGGTTCGATGAAAAACTGTTTTTT
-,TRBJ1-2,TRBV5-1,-,CASSYGRDGCTF,TGCGCCAGCAGCTATGGACGGGATGGCTGCACCTTC
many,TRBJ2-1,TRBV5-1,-,CASSLGSGDREQFF,TGCGCCAGCAGCTTAGGGTCGGGGGACCGGGAGCAGTTCTTC
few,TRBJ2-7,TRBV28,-,CASSFLRSDQISYEQYF,TGTGCCAGCAGTTTTCTTAGGTCAGACCAGATTTCCTACGAGCAGTACTTC
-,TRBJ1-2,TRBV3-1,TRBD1,CASSRGTGKNYGYTF,TGTGCCAGCAGCCGTGGGACAGGGAAAAACTATGGCTACACCTTC
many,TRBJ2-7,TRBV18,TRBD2,CASSPRTSGSTYEQYF,TGTGCCAGCTCACCGCGGACTAGCGGGAGTACCTACGAGCAGTACTTC
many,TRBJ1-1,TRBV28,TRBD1,CASSWDSFEAFF,TGTGCCAGCAGCTGGGACAGCTTCGAAGCTTTCTTT
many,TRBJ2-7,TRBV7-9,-,CASSLAMGPYEQYF,TGTGCCAGCAGCTTAGCGATGGGTCCCTACGAGCAGTACTTC
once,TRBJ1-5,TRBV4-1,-,CASRPGANQPQHF,TGCGCCAGTCGACCAGGGGCGAATCAGCCCCAGCATTTT
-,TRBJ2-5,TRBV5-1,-,CASSLAFAKETQYF,TGCGCCAGCAGCTTGGCCTTCGCCAAAGAGACCCAGTACTTC